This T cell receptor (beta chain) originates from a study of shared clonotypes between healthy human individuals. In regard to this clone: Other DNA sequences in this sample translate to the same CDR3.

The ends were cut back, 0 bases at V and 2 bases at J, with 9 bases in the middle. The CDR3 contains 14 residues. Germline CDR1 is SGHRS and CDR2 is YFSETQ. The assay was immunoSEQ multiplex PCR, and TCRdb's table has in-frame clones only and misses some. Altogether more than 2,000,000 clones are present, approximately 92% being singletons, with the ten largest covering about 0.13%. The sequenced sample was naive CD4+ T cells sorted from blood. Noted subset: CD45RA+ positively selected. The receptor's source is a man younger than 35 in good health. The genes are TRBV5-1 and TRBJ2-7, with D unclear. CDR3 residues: CASSLAGFPYEQYF. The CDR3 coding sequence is TGCGCCAGCAGCTTGGCGGGTTTCCCCTACGAGCAGTACTTC.